The 28 T cell receptor beta chains in this list originate from one sample, sequenced in a study of response to subunit inactivated influenza vaccine. TCRdb re-called the RT-PCR reads with MiXCR, one entry per CDR3 protein. The table includes about 500,000 distinct CDR3 sequences, under 8.5% detected once. Source: PBMCs from blood, taken less than 30 months after vaccination. The receptors were sampled from a man between 50 and 75 years old who received an inactivated influenza vaccine.

The CDR3 DNA reads as TGTGCCAGCAGCCAAGCTGAAATGGGACGGCAGTACTTC. This translates into CASSQAEMGRQYF. The chain joins TRBV3-1 to TRBJ2-7; perhaps D is TRBD1 or TRBD2 (5 bases each). In germline, CDR1 is LGHDT, CDR2 YNNKEL (reference sequence). This CDR3 is built from 13 residues. The V end lost 1 base, the J end lost 9 bases, and 13 bases lay between the germline ends.

The chain couples TRBV28 to TRBJ2-7; D is uncertain. The CDR3 has 11 residues. V was trimmed by 4 bases and J by 6 bases, leaving 7 bases between them. The germline CDR1 and CDR2 sequences are MDHEN and SYDVKM. For the CDR3, the DNA is TGTGCCAGCAGTTCCCCAACCGAGCAGTACTTC. It is translated as CASSSPTEQYF. The entire variable domain, with the rest obtained from reference TRBV28 and TRBJ2-7, is as follows: DVKVTQSSRYLVKRTGEKVFLECVQDMDHENMFWYRQDPGLGLRLIYFSYDVKMKEKGDIPEGYSVSREKKERFSLILESASTNQTSMYLCASSSPTEQYFGPGTRLTVT.

This clonotype was seen only a few times. The chain links TRBV6-5 to TRBJ2-7; D is undetermined. Germline CDR1 and CDR2: MNHEY and SVGAGI. This CDR3 has 14 amino acids. V was shortened by 4 bases and J by 3 bases, with 13 bases between the two germline ends. In nucleotides, the CDR3 is TGTGCCAGCAGTTTTTCGGTTGCGGTCTACGAGCAGTACTTC. It is translated as CASSFSVAVYEQYF.

This clonotype occurred a few times. The chain carries TRBV6-5 and TRBJ2-5; D not certain. The CDR3 spans 13 residues. The germline V gene encodes CDR1 MNHEY and CDR2 SVGAGI. Trimming left V 0 bases short and J 5 bases short, with 7 bases between. The CDR3 DNA sequence: TGTGCCAGCAGTTACTCGAGTCCGGAGACCCAGTACTTC. Its protein is CASSYSSPETQYF.

This sequence joins TRBV20-1 and TRBJ2-1; 9 bases are shared with TRBD1. The trim removed 6 bases at V and 7 bases at J, leaving 13 bases unmatched. Per germline, CDR1 DFQATT and CDR2 SNEGSKA (reference sequence). The CDR3 consists of 15 residues. The CDR3 DNA follows: TGCAGTGCGACGACGCTACAGGGGGCGGTAAATGAGCAGTTCTTC. Translation: CSATTLQGAVNEQFF.

This clonotype came up a few times. The gene calls are TRBV12-3 or TRBV12-4 and TRBJ2-3, with a possible D match to TRBD1 (7 bases). V was trimmed by 6 bases and J by 0 bases, leaving 13 bases between them. The CDR3 has 15 amino acids. CDR3 sequence reads: CASRQQGTSTDTQYF. The CDR3 DNA reads TGTGCCAGCAGGCAACAGGGGACTAGCACAGATACGCAGTATTTT.

The rearrangement links TRBV11-2 to TRBJ2-1; D may be TRBD1 (6 bases). The germline gives CDR1 SGHAT, CDR2 FQNNGV. V was clipped by 6 bases and J by 8 bases, with 17 bases between them. The CDR3 runs 14 residues. DNA of the CDR3: TGTGCCAGCAGGCAGGGGATAATGAGACATGAGCAGTTCTTC. As protein: CASRQGIMRHEQFF.

The chain recombines TRBV6-5 with TRBJ2-1, with TRBD2 matching over 9 bases. Germline V lookup: CDR1 MNHEY, CDR2 SVGAGI. Trimming took 2 bases from V and 4 from J; bases not matched to a gene: 6. The CDR3 has 16 residues. The CDR3 DNA reads as TGTGCCAGCAGTTACGTGCGGGGGGGCAATTACAATGAGCAGTTCTTC. As protein: CASSYVRGGNYNEQFF.

This clonotype has just a few counts. This rearrangement joins TRBV12-3 or TRBV12-4 to TRBJ2-1; unclear D gene. This CDR3 comprises 12 residues. Trimming removed 7 bases from V and 2 bases from J, with 6 bases in between. In DNA, the CDR3 is TGTGCCAGCACCCGGGCCTACAATGAGCAGTTCTTC. Translating it yields CASTRAYNEQFF.

There are a few counts of this clonotype. V gene TRBV5-1 combines with J gene TRBJ2-7, with 8 bases lining up with TRBD1. J lost 5 bases, V lost 4 bases, and 8 bases had no gene match. The V gene's germline CDR1 is SGHRS and CDR2 YFSETQ. This CDR3 region has 14 residues. CDR3 sequence (DNA): TGCGCCAGCAGCATAGGACAGGGAATAGACGAGCAGTACTTC. Translation: CASSIGQGIDEQYF.

The chain recombines TRBV29-1 with TRBJ1-2; tentatively, D is TRBD1 (5 bases). Looked up from germline, CDR1 is SQVTM and CDR2 is ANQGSEA. The CDR3 totals 13 residues. V gave up 6 bases and J gave up 6 bases, with 17 bases separating them. This chain's CDR3 is CSVPGKGFDGYTF. The CDR3 DNA is TGCAGCGTGCCAGGGAAAGGGTTTGATGGCTACACCTTC.

This clonotype was picked up a small number of times. The V call is TRBV4-3, the J call TRBJ2-2; D might be TRBD1 (5 bases). CDR1 and CDR2 from the germline V gene are LGHNA and YSLEER. The CDR3 is made up of 15 amino acids. The V and J ends lost 2 bases and 6 bases respectively, with 13 bases between them. The CDR3 bases are TGCGCCAGCAGCCAATCCCTGGGGCCGGCCGGGGAGCTGTTTTTT. The encoded protein is CASSQSLGPAGELFF.

This clonotype appeared a few times. The rearrangement joins TRBV7-9 to TRBJ2-7, with unresolved D. The CDR3 consists of 13 residues. Between the trimmed V and J ends, which lost 4 bases and 7 bases, there was a span of 14 bases. Per the germline V gene, CDR1 is SEHNR and CDR2 is FQNEAQ (reference sequence). The CDR3 spells CASSSLGGGEQYF. The CDR3 DNA is TGTGCCAGCAGCTCCCTCGGCGGTGGGGAGCAGTACTTC.

This clonotype was seen many times. The rearrangement links TRBV7-9 to TRBJ2-3; 7 bases fit TRBD1. Germline V gives CDR1 SEHNR, CDR2 FQNEAQ (reference sequence). With V trimmed by 5 bases and J by 1 base, 9 bases remained unmatched. The CDR3 is 16 amino acids. CDR3 coding DNA: TGTGCCAGCAGCGCCCAACAGGGGAGCGGCACAGATACGCAGTATTTT. Its protein product is CASSAQQGSGTDTQYF.

Many counts were recorded for this clonotype. The CDR3 sequence is CASSPKGGYGYTF. Written as DNA, the CDR3 is TGTGCCAGCAGCCCGAAGGGGGGCTATGGCTACACCTTC. The chain combines TRBV7-2 with TRBJ1-2; D may be TRBD1 (6 bases). The germline V gene has CDR1 SGHTA and CDR2 FQGNSA. This CDR3 is 13 amino acids long. V was pared by 5 bases and J by 4 bases, with 11 bases between.

This clonotype was detected ten times or more. The chain is built from TRBV28 and TRBJ1-5; D is unclear. Germline-derived CDR1 and CDR2 are MDHEN and SYDVKM. The CDR3 loop spans 13 amino acids. The V end was cut by 0 bases, the J end by 11 bases, with 11 bases between. CDR3 sequence: CASSLWGRETQHF. The DNA of the CDR3 is TGTGCCAGCAGTTTATGGGGTAGAGAGACCCAGCATTTT.

In this sample, this clonotype turned up many times. V is TRBV29-1 and J is TRBJ2-7; D may be TRBD1 or TRBD2 (5 bases each). V was clipped by 1 base and J by 5 bases, with 15 bases between them. Germline V gene data show CDR1 as SQVTM and CDR2 as ANQGSEA. This CDR3 region has 14 residues. The CDR3 nucleotides read TGCAGCGTTGAAGGTGTTGGGGGAACTGACGAGCAGTACTTC. Protein sequence: CSVEGVGGTDEQYF.

This clonotype turned up a few times. The rearrangement uses TRBV12-3 or TRBV12-4 and TRBJ2-1; D might be TRBD1 (6 bases). V dropped 8 bases and J dropped 0 bases, with 11 bases sitting between them. This CDR3 comprises 14 residues. CDR3 bases: TGTGCCAGCGGGGACACCTACTCCTACAATGAGCAGTTCTTC. This encodes CASGDTYSYNEQFF.

This clonotype appeared a few times. The chain employs TRBV29-1 and TRBJ2-7, with D uncertain. This CDR3 region has 12 residues. Trimming shortened V by 4 bases and J by 5 bases, and 12 bases separated the two germline ends. Germline V gene lookup returns CDR1 SQVTM and CDR2 ANQGSEA. The CDR3 DNA is TGCAGCGTTGGGCTGGCAGCCGACGAGCAGTACTTC. This gives the protein CSVGLAADEQYF.

The chain carries TRBV5-1 and TRBJ2-3; D possibly uses TRBD1 or TRBD2 (5 bases each). CDR3 length: 14 residues. V shed 2 bases and J shed 6 bases, with 13 bases lying between them. CDR1 SGHRS and CDR2 YFSETQ come from the germline V gene. The chain's CDR3 is CASSLELGTDTQYF. The CDR3 coding sequence is TGCGCCAGCAGCTTAGAGCTAGGGACCGATACGCAGTATTTT.

This clonotype has more than one count but fewer than ten. V and J are TRBV6-5 and TRBJ2-3; D is ambiguous. Germline CDR1 and CDR2: MNHEY and SVGAGI. V was clipped by 3 bases and J by 6 bases, with 16 bases between them. This CDR3 is 15 amino acids long. Here the CDR3 reads CASSYSSTGLDTQYF. CDR3 bases: TGTGCCAGCAGTTATTCATCTACTGGGTTGGATACGCAGTATTTT.

The chain combines TRBV27 with TRBJ2-7; D gene unclear. The V end was cut by 8 bases, the J end by 2 bases, with 13 bases between. The CDR3 is made up of 13 amino acids. Looked up from germline, CDR1 is MNHEY and CDR2 is SMNVEV (reference sequence). The CDR3 loop reads CASQSGTTYEQYF. In DNA, the CDR3 is TGTGCCAGCCAATCGGGCACGACCTACGAGCAGTACTTC.

This clonotype was observed once. The rearrangement joins TRBV5-5 to TRBJ2-7; TRBD1 agrees at 7 bases. V trimming: 4 bases; J trimming: 6 bases; junction bases outside the gene matches: 7. The CDR3 is made up of 13 amino acids. Germline V gene data show CDR1 as SGHKS and CDR2 as YYEKEE (reference sequence). The CDR3 spells CASSPPRGTEQYF. CDR3 sequence (DNA): TGTGCCAGCAGCCCCCCCAGGGGGACCGAGCAGTACTTC.

A few counts support this clonotype. The V and J genes are TRBV4-3 and TRBJ2-2; D might be TRBD2 (5 bases). V was trimmed by 0 bases and J by 6 bases, leaving 23 bases between them. CDR1 LGHNA and CDR2 YSLEER come from the germline V gene. CDR3 length: 19 amino acids. The CDR3 is CASSQESRGLAVSPGELFF. CDR3 nucleotide sequence: TGCGCCAGCAGCCAAGAAAGCCGAGGACTGGCCGTCTCACCCGGGGAGCTGTTTTTT.

There are a few counts of this clonotype. The gene calls are TRBV12-3 or TRBV12-4 and TRBJ2-7; D perhaps matches TRBD2 (5 bases). This CDR3 spans 13 amino acids. V was pared by 4 bases and J by 6 bases, with 13 bases between. The CDR3 DNA reads TGTGCCAGCAGTTCGGGGAGAGGACTCGAGCAGTACTTC. Amino acid sequence: CASSSGRGLEQYF.

The table lists this clonotype with many counts. The V gene is TRBV28, the J gene TRBJ2-2, with TRBD2 as a possible D gene (6 bases). Between the trimmed V and J ends, which lost 3 bases and 5 bases, there was a span of 13 bases. The CDR3 loop spans 15 amino acids. Germline CDR1 reads MDHEN; CDR2 reads SYDVKM. CDR3 DNA sequence: TGTGCCAGCAGTTTGGTACTAGCACGAACCGGGGAGCTGTTTTTT. It specifies CASSLVLARTGELFF.

This clonotype was recorded at least ten times. This CDR3 reads CASSLALDTEAFF. The DNA of the CDR3 is TGTGCCAGCAGCTTAGCACTGGACACTGAAGCTTTCTTT. The rearrangement joins TRBV7-9 to TRBJ1-1; no reliable D call. The V end lost 0 bases, the J end lost 3 bases, and 5 bases lay between the germline ends. The CDR3 runs 13 residues. Germline CDR1 SEHNR, CDR2 FQNEAQ (reference sequence).

This clonotype occurred a few times. The chain is built from TRBV12-3 or TRBV12-4 and TRBJ2-5; D might be TRBD1 or TRBD2, each matching 6 bases. The CDR3 loop spans 15 amino acids. V was clipped by 5 bases and J by 5 bases, with 18 bases between them. CDR3: CASSIVIGGTETQYF. CDR3 DNA: TGTGCCAGCAGTATCGTGATCGGGGGCACGGAGACCCAGTACTTC.